This passage covers 9 T cell receptor beta chains from one sample sequenced in a study of post-analysis software for immune sequencing data. The TCR beta cDNA libraries contained unique molecular identifiers. From the PCR reads, TCRdb called clonotypes with MiXCR, one entry per CDR3 protein. The profile shows 750,000 to 950,000 distinct CDR3 sequences, about 53% of them singletons. Study results and limitations: Controls had lower frequencies than patients of about 5 TRBV segments, which included TRBV5-6, TRBV5-1 and TRBV20-1.

Their antigens remain unidentified. The sequencing sample was made of blood. These receptor sequences come from a girl aged 10 to 17 with multiple sclerosis.

The chain couples TRBV6-5 to TRBJ2-7, with D uncertain. CDR1 MNHEY and CDR2 SVGAGI come from the germline V gene. The length of the CDR3 is 14 residues. Trimming shortened V by 4 bases and J by 0 bases, and 10 bases separated the two germline ends. In DNA form, the CDR3 reads TGTGCCAGCAGTTCCTTGGCGAGCTCCTACGAGCAGTACTTC. As protein: CASSSLASSYEQYF.

This chain uses TRBV12-3 or TRBV12-4 with TRBJ1-5, with a tentative D call TRBD1 (5 bases). CDR3 length: 17 residues. The V gene lost 6 bases and the J gene lost 4 bases, with 22 bases spanning the gap. The CDR3 here is CASSGQDSRRLNQPQHF. The CDR3 nucleotides read TGTGCCAGCAGCGGACAAGACTCCCGCCGCTTAAATCAGCCCCAGCATTTT.

V and J are TRBV5-1 and TRBJ2-5; TRBD2 matches 12 bases. The germline V gene has CDR1 SGHRS and CDR2 YFSETQ. V was pared by 2 bases and J by 1 base, with 3 bases of the junction left unmatched. The CDR3 sequence is 16 residues long. The chain's CDR3 is CASSLRTSGIQETQYF. The CDR3, as DNA: TGCGCCAGCAGCTTACGGACTAGCGGGATCCAAGAGACCCAGTACTTC.

This chain links TRBV5-1 with TRBJ2-3, with D possibly TRBD2 on 6 matching bases. The germline CDR1 and CDR2 sequences are SGHRS and YFSETQ. The CDR3 covers 18 residues. V was shortened by 2 bases and J by 2 bases, with 21 bases between the two germline ends. The DNA of the CDR3 is TGCGCCAGCAGCTTAGGCCGTGGGCGGGGTTTAATCACAGATACGCAGTATTTT. Protein: CASSLGRGRGLITDTQYF.

This sequence joins TRBV12-3 or TRBV12-4 and TRBJ1-1; a weak D match, TRBD1 (5 bases). The CDR3 has 14 residues. Trimming removed 5 bases at V and 4 bases at J, with 14 bases between. As DNA, the CDR3 is TGTGCCAGCAGTCCTCAGGGAGGGACCACTGAAGCTTTCTTT. Its protein is CASSPQGGTTEAFF.

This clonotype turned up a few times. The gene calls are TRBV7-9 and TRBJ1-1; perhaps TRBD1 as D (5 bases). Germline values: CDR1 SEHNR, CDR2 FQNEAQ (reference sequence). Between the trimmed V and J ends, which lost 2 bases and 0 bases, there was a span of 16 bases. This CDR3 comprises 17 residues. The CDR3 region is CASSLRAGRGVNTEAFF. The DNA of the CDR3 is TGTGCCAGCAGCTTAAGGGCCGGGAGGGGAGTGAACACTGAAGCTTTCTTT.

The chain joins TRBV27 to TRBJ2-7, with TRBD1 identical over 11 bases. From germline, CDR1 is MNHEY and CDR2 SMNVEV (reference sequence). V was pared by 4 bases and J by 6 bases, with 8 bases of the junction left unmatched. The CDR3 is 15 residues long. The CDR3 coding sequence is TGTGCCAGCAGTTCCGGGACAGGGGGACTGGGCGAGCAGTACTTC. It codes for CASSSGTGGLGEQYF.

The rearrangement joins TRBV5-1 to TRBJ2-7, with a tentative D call TRBD1 (6 bases). The germline V gene has CDR1 SGHRS and CDR2 YFSETQ. Between the trimmed V and J ends, which lost 5 bases and 5 bases, there was a span of 20 bases. The CDR3 contains 15 residues. The DNA of the CDR3 is TGCGCCAGCAGTTATCTTAACAGGGTAGTCGACGAGCAGTACTTC. It codes for CASSYLNRVVDEQYF.

V usage is TRBV7-3 and J usage is TRBJ2-1, with 7 bases lining up with TRBD2. This CDR3 contains 15 residues. Looked up from germline, CDR1 is SGHTA and CDR2 is FQGTGA. V trimming: 1 base; J trimming: 8 bases; junction bases outside the gene matches: 8. This CDR3 reads CASSLMGGLGDEQFF. The CDR3 DNA sequence: TGTGCCAGCAGCTTAATGGGGGGGTTGGGGGATGAGCAGTTCTTC.